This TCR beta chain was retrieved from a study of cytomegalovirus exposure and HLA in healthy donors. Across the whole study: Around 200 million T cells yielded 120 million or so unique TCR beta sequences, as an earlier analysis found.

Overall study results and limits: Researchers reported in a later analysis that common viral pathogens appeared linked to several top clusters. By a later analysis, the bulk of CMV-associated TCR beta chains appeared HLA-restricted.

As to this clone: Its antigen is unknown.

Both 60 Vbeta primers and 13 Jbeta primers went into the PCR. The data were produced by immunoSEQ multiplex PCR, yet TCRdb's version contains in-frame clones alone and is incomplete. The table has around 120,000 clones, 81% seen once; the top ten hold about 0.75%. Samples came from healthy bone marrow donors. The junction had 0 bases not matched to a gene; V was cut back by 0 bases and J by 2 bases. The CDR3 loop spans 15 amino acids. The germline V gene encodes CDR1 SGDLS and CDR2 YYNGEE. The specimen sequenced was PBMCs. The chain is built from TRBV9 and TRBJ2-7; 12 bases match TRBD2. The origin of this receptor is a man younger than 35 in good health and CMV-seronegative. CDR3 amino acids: CASSVGTSGAYEQYF. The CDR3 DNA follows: TGTGCCAGCAGCGTAGGGACTAGCGGGGCCTACGAGCAGTACTTC.